This T cell receptor (beta chain) was sequenced in a study of shared clonotypes between healthy human individuals. The wider study: Each donor had three CD4 naive, three CD4 memory, two CD8 naive and one CD8 memory plate.

From germline, CDR1 is SEHNR and CDR2 FQNEAQ (reference sequence). The CDR3 consists of 13 residues. V shed 5 bases and J shed 9 bases, with 11 bases lying between them. CD45RO-negative cells were positively selected for CCR7, leaving out terminally differentiated effector memory CD45RA+ cells. Overall study findings and caveats: Naive CD4 clonotypes overlapped across a few donors at around 5%. Though the depth was large, rarefaction showed that sorted-subset sequencing was incomplete. Measured sharing among donors was expected to vary with sequencing depth.

In regard to this clone: The antigen is unknown.

Data came from immunoSEQ multiplex PCR; TCRdb stores just in-frame clones and leaves some out. Altogether roughly 1,800,000 clones are present, just under 95% being singletons, with the ten largest covering approximately 1%. The gene calls are TRBV7-9 and TRBJ1-6, with D hard to call. This clonotype was obtained from a man younger than 35 in good health. The material sequenced was naive CD8+ T cells sorted from blood. The CDR3 protein is CASSPYSTSPLHF. The CDR3 DNA reads TGTGCCAGCAGCCCCTATAGTACTTCACCCCTCCACTTT.